The present T cell receptor beta chain was sequenced within a study of T cell clonality in common variable immunodeficiency. Study results and limitations: CVID subjects shared fewer TCRbeta clones than healthy controls did. TCRbeta clonality was increased in CVID versus healthy controls. Links between repertoire features and CVID complications were heterogeneity-limited.

This clone was observed at least ten times. The antigen remains unidentified. The read ends 3 residues before the CDR3 terminus; that terminus is restored from the germline J gene. V lost 2 bases to trimming and J lost 2 bases; unmatched junction nucleotides: 2. This CDR3 region has 17 residues. Germline V gives CDR1 LGHNT, CDR2 FRNRAP. Donors gave roughly 5 to 8 ml heparinized peripheral whole blood. Sequencing used immunoSEQ multiplex PCR; TCRdb keeps in-frame clones, though not all of them. The table records fewer than 75,000 clones without singletons, the ten largest covering roughly 1.6%. The sequence was obtained from a person between 18 and 75 years old in good health. V is TRBV12-5 and J is TRBJ2-2; TRBD2 agrees at 13 bases. The sequencing sample was made of peripheral blood mononuclear cells. The CDR3 bases that were read are TGTGCTAGTGGTTTGAGACTAGCGGGGGGTAACACCGGGGAG. Amino acids: CASGLRLAGGNTGE. The complete CDR3 protein is CASGLRLAGGNTGELFF.